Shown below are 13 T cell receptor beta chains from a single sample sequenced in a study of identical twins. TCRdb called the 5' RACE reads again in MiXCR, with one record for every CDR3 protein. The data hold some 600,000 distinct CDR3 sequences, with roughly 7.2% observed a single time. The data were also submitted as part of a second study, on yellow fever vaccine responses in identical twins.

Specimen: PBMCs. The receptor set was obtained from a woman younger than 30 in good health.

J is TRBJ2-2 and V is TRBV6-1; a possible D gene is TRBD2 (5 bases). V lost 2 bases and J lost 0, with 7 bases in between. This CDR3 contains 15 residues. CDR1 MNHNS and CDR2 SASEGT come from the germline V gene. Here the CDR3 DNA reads TGTGCCAGCAGTGAACCCGGGGCGAACACCGGGGAGCTGTTTTTT. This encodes CASSEPGANTGELFF.

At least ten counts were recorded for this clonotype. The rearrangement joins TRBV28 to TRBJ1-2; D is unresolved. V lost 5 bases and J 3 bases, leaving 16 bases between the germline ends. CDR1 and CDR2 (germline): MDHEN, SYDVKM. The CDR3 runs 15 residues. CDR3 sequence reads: CASSVTLLADYGYTF. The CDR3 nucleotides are TGTGCCAGCAGTGTGACCTTACTCGCGGACTATGGCTACACCTTC.

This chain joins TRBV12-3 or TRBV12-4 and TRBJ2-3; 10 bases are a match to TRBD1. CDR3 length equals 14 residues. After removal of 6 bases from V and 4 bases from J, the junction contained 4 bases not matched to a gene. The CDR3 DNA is TGTGCCAGCAGGATGACAGGGGGCGCAGATACGCAGTATTTT. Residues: CASRMTGGADTQYF.

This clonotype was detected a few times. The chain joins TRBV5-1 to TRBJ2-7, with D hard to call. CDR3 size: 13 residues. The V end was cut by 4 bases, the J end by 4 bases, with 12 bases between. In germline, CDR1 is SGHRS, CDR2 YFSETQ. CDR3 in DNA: TGCGCCAGCAGCCTACAAGTTAGGTACGAGCAGTACTTC. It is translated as CASSLQVRYEQYF. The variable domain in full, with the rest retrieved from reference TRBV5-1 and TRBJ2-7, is KAGVTQTPRYLIKTRGQQVTLSCSPISGHRSVSWYQQTPGQGLQFLFEYFSETQRNKGNFPGRFSGRQFSNSRSEMNVSTLELGDSALYLCASSLQVRYEQYFGPGTRLTVT.

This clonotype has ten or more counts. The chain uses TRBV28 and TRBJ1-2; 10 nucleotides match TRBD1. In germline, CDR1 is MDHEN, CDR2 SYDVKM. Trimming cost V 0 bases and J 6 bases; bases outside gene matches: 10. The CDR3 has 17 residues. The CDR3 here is CASSLWGTGDFEDGYTF. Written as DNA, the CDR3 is TGTGCCAGCAGTTTATGGGGGACAGGGGATTTTGAAGATGGCTACACCTTC.

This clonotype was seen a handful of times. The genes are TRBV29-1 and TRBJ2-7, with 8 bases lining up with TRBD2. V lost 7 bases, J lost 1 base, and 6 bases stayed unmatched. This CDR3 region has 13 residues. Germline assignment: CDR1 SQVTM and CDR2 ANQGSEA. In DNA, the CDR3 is TGCAGCGCCGAGACTAGCGAGTCCTACGAGCAGTACTTC. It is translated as CSAETSESYEQYF.

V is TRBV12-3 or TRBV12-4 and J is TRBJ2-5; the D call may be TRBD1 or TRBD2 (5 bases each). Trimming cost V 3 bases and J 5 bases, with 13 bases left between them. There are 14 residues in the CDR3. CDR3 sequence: CASSFGPEGETQYF. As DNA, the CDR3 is TGTGCCAGCAGTTTTGGGCCTGAGGGGGAGACCCAGTACTTC.

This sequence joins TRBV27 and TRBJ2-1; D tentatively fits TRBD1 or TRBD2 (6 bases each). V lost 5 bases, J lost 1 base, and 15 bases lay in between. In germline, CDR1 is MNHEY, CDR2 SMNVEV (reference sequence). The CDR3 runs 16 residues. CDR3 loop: CASSPTGGVSYNEQFF. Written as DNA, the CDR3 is TGTGCCAGCAGTCCAACCGGGGGCGTTTCCTACAATGAGCAGTTCTTC.

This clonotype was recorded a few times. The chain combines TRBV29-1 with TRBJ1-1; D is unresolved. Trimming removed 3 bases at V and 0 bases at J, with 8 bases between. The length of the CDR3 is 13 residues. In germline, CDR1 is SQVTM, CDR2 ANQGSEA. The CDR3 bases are TGCAGCGTTGATAAGGAGTTGAACACTGAAGCTTTCTTT. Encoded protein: CSVDKELNTEAFF.

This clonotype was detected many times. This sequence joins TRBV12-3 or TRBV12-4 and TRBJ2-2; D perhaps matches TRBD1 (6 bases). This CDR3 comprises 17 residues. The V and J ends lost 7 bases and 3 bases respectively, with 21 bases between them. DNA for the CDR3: TGTGCCAGCACTTTGGGGGCGTCTCCACCGTACACCGGGGAGCTGTTTTTT. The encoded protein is CASTLGASPPYTGELFF.

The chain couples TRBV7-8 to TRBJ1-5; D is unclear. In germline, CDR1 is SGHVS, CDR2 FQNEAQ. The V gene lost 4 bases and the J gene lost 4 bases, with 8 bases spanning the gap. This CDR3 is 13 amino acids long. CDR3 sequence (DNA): TGTGCCAGCAGCTCCGCCCAGAATCAGCCCCAGCATTTT. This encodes CASSSAQNQPQHF.

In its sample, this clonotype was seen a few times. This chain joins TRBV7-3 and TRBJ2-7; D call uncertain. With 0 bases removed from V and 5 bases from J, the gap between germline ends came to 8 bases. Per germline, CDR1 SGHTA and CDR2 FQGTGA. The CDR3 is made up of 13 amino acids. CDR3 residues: CASSLTVDHEQYF. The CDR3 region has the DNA TGTGCCAGCAGCTTAACGGTGGACCACGAGCAGTACTTC.

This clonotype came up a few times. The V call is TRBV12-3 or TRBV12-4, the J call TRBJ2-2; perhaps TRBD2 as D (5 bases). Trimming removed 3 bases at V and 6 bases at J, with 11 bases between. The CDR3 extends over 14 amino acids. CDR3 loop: CASSLRESAGELFF. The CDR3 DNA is TGTGCCAGCAGTTTGAGGGAAAGTGCCGGGGAGCTGTTTTTT.